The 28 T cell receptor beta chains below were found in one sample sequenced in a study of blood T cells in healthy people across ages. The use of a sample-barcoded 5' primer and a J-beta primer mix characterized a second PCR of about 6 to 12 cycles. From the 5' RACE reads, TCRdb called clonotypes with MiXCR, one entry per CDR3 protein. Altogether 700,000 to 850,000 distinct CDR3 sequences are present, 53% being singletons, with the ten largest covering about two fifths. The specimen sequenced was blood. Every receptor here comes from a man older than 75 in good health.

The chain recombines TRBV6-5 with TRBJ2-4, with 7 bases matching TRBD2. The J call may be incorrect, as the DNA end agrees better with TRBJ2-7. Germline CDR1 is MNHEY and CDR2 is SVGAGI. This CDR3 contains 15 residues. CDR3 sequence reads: CASSYSTGGPYEQYF. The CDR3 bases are TGTGCCAGCAGTTACTCGACGGGAGGTCCCTACGAGCAGTACTTC.

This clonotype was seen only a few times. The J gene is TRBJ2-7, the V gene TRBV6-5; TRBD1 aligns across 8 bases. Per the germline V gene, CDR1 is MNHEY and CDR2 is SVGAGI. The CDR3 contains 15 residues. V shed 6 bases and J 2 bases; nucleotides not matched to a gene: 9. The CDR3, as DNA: TGTGCCAGCAGAAGGTCCGGGACAGGTGCCTACGAGCAGTACTTC. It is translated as CASRRSGTGAYEQYF.

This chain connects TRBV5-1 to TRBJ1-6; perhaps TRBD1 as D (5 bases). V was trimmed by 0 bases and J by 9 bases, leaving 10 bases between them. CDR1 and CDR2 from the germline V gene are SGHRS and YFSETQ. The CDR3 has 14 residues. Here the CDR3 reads CASSLETGTSPLHF. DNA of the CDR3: TGCGCCAGCAGCTTGGAAACGGGGACTTCACCCCTCCACTTT.

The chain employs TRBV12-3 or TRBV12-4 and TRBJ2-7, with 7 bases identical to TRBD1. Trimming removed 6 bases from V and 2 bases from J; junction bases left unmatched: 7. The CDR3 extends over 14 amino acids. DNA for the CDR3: TGTGCCAGCAGCACGGCGACAGGGCCCTACGAGCAGTACTTC. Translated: CASSTATGPYEQYF.

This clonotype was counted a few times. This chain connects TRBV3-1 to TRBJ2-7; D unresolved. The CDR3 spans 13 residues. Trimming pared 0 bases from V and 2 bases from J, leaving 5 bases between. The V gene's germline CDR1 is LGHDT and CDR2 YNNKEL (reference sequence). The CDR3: CASSQENTYEQYF. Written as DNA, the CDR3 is TGTGCCAGCAGCCAAGAGAACACCTACGAGCAGTACTTC.

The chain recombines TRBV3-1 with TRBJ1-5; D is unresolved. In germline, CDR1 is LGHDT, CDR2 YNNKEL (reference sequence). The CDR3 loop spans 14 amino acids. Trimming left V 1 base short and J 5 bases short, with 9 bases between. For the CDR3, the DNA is TGTGCCAGCAGCCAAGCAGGCGGGTATCAGCCCCAGCATTTT. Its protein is CASSQAGGYQPQHF.

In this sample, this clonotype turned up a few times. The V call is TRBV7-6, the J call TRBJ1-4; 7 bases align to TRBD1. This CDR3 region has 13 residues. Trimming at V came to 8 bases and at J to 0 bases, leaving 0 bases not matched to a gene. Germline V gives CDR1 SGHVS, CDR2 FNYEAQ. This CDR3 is CASQGATNEKLFF. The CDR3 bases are TGTGCCAGCCAGGGGGCAACTAATGAAAAACTGTTTTTT.

The CDR3 nucleotides are TGCGCCAGCAGCGCGGGGGGGGCGGACAAATACAATGAGCAGTTCTTC. Residues: CASSAGGADKYNEQFF. V and J are TRBV5-1 and TRBJ2-1, with 9 bases aligning to TRBD2. Germline V gene lookup returns CDR1 SGHRS and CDR2 YFSETQ. The ends lost 4 bases at V and 4 bases at J; junction bases unmatched: 9. The CDR3 consists of 16 residues. The full variable domain, in which reference TRBV5-1 and TRBJ2-1 provide the parts outside the CDR3, is KAGVTQTPRYLIKTRGQQVTLSCSPISGHRSVSWYQQTPGQGLQFLFEYFSETQRNKGNFPGRFSGRQFSNSRSEMNVSTLELGDSALYLCASSAGGADKYNEQFFGPGTRLTVL.

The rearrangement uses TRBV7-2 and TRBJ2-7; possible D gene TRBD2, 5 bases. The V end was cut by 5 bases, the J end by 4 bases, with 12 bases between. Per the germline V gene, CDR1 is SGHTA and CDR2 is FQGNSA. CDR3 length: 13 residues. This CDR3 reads CASSVVATYEQYF. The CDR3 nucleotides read TGTGCCAGCAGCGTAGTAGCGACTTACGAGCAGTACTTC.

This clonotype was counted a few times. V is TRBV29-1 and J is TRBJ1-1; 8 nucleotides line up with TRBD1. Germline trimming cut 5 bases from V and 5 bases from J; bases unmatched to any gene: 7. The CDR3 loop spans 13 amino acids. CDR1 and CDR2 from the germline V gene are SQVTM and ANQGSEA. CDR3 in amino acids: CSVRTGGWTEAFF. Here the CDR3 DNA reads TGCAGCGTTCGCACAGGGGGTTGGACTGAAGCTTTCTTT.

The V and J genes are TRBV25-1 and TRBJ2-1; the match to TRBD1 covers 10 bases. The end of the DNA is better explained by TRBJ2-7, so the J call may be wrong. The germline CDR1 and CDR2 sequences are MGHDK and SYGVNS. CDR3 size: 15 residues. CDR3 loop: CASSRTGGSYNEQYF. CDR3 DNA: TGTGCCAGCTCCAGGACAGGGGGTTCCTACAATGAGCAGTACTTC.

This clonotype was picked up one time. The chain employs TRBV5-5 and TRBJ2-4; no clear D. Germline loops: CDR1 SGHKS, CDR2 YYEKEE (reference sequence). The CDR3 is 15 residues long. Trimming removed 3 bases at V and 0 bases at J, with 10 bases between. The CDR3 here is CASSWVALAKNIQYF. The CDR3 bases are TGTGCCAGCAGCTGGGTTGCACTAGCCAAAAACATTCAGTACTTC.

CDR3 region: CSVRDSEAFF. The CDR3 nucleotides are TGCAGCGTTCGGGACAGTGAAGCTTTCTTT. V and J are TRBV29-1 and TRBJ1-1; 7 nucleotides match TRBD1. Per the germline V gene, CDR1 is SQVTM and CDR2 is ANQGSEA. This CDR3 has 10 residues. The trim removed 5 bases at V and 7 bases at J, leaving 1 base unmatched.

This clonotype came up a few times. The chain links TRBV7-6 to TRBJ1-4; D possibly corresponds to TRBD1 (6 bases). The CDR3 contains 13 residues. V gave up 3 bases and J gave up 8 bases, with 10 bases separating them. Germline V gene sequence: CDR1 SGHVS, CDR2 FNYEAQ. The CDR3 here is CASSLGQGEKLFF. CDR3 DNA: TGTGCCAGCAGCTTGGGACAAGGCGAAAAACTGTTTTTT.

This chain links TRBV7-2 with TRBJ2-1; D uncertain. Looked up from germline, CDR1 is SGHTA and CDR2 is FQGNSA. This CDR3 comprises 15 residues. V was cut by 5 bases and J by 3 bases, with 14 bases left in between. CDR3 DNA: TGTGCCAGCAGCCAAGGGTTGGTCTTCTACAATGAGCAGTTCTTC. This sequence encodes CASSQGLVFYNEQFF.

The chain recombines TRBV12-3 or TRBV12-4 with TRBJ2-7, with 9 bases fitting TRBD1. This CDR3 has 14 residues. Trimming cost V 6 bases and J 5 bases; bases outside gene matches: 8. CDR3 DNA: TGTGCCAGCAGCCAGACAGGGGGTAGCCACGAGCAGTACTTC. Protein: CASSQTGGSHEQYF.

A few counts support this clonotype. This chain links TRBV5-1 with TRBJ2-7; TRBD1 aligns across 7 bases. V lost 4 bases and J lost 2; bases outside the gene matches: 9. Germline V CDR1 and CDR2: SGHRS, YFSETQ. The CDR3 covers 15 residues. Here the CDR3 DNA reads TGCGCCAGCAGCCCCGGGACAGCGGTTACCTACGAGCAGTACTTC. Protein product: CASSPGTAVTYEQYF.

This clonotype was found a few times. CDR3 amino acids: CSARGDILGEQYF. The CDR3 DNA reads TGCAGTGCTAGAGGGGACATCCTTGGTGAGCAGTACTTC. The chain employs TRBV20-1 and TRBJ2-7; TRBD1 might be the D (6 bases). The CDR3 sequence is 13 residues long. Germline CDR1 is DFQATT and CDR2 is SNEGSKA (reference sequence). Trimming shortened V by 1 base and J by 7 bases, and 14 bases separated the two germline ends.

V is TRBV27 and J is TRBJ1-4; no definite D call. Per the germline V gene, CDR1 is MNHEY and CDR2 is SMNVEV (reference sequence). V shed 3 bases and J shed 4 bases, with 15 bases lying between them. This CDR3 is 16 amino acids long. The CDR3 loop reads CASSFIFRDHNEKLFF. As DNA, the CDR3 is TGTGCCAGCAGTTTTATTTTCCGGGATCATAATGAAAAACTGTTTTTT. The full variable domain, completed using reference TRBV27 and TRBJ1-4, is EAQVTQNPRYLITVTGKKLTVTCSQNMNHEYMSWYRQDPGLGLRQIYYSMNVEVTDKGDVPEGYKVSRKEKRNFPLILESPSPNQTSLYFCASSFIFRDHNEKLFFGSGTQLSVL.

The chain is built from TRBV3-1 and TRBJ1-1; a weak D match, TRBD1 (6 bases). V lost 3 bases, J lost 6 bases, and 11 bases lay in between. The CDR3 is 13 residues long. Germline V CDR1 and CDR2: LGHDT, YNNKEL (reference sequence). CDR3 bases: TGTGCCAGCAGCCAGAGGAACAGGGCTGAAGCTTTCTTT. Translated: CASSQRNRAEAFF.

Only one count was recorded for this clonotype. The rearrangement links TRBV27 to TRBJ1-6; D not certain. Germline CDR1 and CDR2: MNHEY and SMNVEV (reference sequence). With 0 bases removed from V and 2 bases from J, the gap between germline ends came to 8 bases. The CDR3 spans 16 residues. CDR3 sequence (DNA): TGTGCCAGCAGTTTATCCCTAGACACCTATAATTCACCCCTCCACTTT. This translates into CASSLSLDTYNSPLHF.

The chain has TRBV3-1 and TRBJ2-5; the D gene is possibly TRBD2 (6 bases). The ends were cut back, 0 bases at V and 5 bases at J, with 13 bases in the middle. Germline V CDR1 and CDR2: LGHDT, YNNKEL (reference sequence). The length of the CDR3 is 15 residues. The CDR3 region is CASSQDQAGRETQYF. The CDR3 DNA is TGTGCCAGCAGCCAAGATCAGGCGGGACGGGAGACCCAGTACTTC.

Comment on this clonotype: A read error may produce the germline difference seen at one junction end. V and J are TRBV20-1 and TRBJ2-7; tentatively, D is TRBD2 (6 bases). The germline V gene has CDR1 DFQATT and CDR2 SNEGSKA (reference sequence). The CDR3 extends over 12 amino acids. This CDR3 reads CSATGDSYEQYF. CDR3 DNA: TGCAGCGCTACGGGAGACTCCTACGAGCAGTACTTC.

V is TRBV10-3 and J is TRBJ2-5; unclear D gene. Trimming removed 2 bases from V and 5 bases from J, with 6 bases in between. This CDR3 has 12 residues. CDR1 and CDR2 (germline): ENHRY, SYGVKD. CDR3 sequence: CAISEGSETQYF. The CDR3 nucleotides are TGTGCCATCAGTGAGGGTTCCGAGACCCAGTACTTC.

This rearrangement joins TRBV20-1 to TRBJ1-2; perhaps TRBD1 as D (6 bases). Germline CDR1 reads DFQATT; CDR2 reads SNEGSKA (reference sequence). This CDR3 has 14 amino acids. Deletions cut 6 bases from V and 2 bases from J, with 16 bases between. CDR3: CSAAEGGKNYGYTF. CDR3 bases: TGCAGTGCCGCTGAAGGGGGGAAGAACTATGGCTACACCTTC.

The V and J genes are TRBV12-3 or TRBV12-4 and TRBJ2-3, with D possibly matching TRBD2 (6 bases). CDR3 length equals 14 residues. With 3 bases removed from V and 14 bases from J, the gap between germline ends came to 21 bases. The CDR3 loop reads CASSLRRGQRYAYF. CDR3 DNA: TGTGCCAGCAGTTTGAGGAGGGGCCAAAGATACGCGTATTTT.

The CDR3 bases are TGTGCCATCCCTGAACCGGGGGCGGAAGAGCAGTACTTC. This sequence encodes CAIPEPGAEEQYF. J is TRBJ2-7 and V is TRBV10-3, with D perhaps being TRBD1 or TRBD2 (6 bases each). CDR3 length equals 13 residues. The ends were cut back, 8 bases at V and 7 bases at J, with 18 bases in the middle. Germline lookup yields CDR1 ENHRY and CDR2 SYGVKD.

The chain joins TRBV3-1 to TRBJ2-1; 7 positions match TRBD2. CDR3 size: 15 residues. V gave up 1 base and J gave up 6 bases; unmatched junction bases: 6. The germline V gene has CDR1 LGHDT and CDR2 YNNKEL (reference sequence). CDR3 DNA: TGTGCCAGCAGCCAAGTAGCTAGCGGTTCCAATGAGCAGTTCTTC. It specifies CASSQVASGSNEQFF.